This TCR beta chain derives from a study of blood T cells in healthy people across ages. A second PCR, run for about 7 to 11 cycles, used a sample-barcoded 5' primer plus a J-beta primer mix. Each cDNA molecule carried a tag from a template-switch adaptor that contained 12 random nucleotides. TCRdb reanalysed the 5' RACE reads using MiXCR and keeps one entry per CDR3 protein. The data show roughly 1.4 million distinct CDR3 sequences, roughly 59% seen once. Germline V gene data show CDR1 as DFQATT and CDR2 as SNEGSKA (reference sequence). This CDR3 has 12 amino acids. Material: blood. The clonotype originates from a man between 18 and 29 years old in good health. V is TRBV20-1 and J is TRBJ1-1; D gene uncertain. For the CDR3, the DNA is TGCAGACTGACGGGCCCCGGGACTGAAGCTTTCTTT. This codes for CRLTGPGTEAFF.